The 18 T cell receptor beta chains listed next were all sequenced from one sample in a study of human T cells and chemical hapten exposure. Time point noted: pre-sensitization, week 0. Treatment noted: therapeutic diphenylcyclopropenone sensitization with weekly scalp DPC. TCRdb used MiXCR to reprocess the RACE reads, holding one entry per CDR3 protein. The table has fewer than 200,000 distinct CDR3 sequences, 25% to 35% seen once. This material consisted of whole blood, taken in connection with sensitization to the hapten diphenylcyclopropenone (DPC). These receptors were obtained from a young woman with alopecia areata. Some clones in this sample may be carry-over from other donors' samples.

This clonotype was seen more than once but under ten times. The J gene is TRBJ1-2, the V gene TRBV20-1; no reliable D call. In germline, CDR1 is DFQATT, CDR2 SNEGSKA (reference sequence). Trimming left V 0 bases short and J 8 bases short, with 16 bases between. The CDR3 totals 14 residues. The CDR3: CSARERSVLGGYTF. The CDR3 coding sequence is TGCAGTGCTAGAGAACGGTCCGTCCTGGGAGGCTACACCTTC.

This clonotype was counted only a few times. The V gene is TRBV10-3, the J gene TRBJ2-1, with 7 nucleotides matching TRBD2. From germline, CDR1 is ENHRY and CDR2 SYGVKD. J gave up 2 bases and V 6 bases, and 7 bases lay outside the gene matches. This CDR3 spans 15 amino acids. The chain's CDR3 is CAIRGDGGAYNEQFF. The CDR3 nucleotides are TGTGCCATCAGGGGGGATGGGGGGGCCTACAATGAGCAGTTCTTC.

This clonotype was observed a handful of times. V usage is TRBV7-9 and J usage is TRBJ2-3; D gene ambiguous. The germline gives CDR1 SEHNR, CDR2 FQNEAQ (reference sequence). The CDR3 is 14 residues long. The V end lost 5 bases, the J end lost 1 base, and 10 bases lay between the germline ends. The CDR3 sequence: CASSHRTGTDTQYF. The CDR3, as DNA: TGTGCCAGCAGCCATAGGACCGGCACAGATACGCAGTATTTT. The variable domain in full, with the rest retrieved from reference TRBV7-9 and TRBJ2-3, is DTGVSQNPRHKITKRGQNVTFRCDPISEHNRLYWYRQTLGQGPEFLTYFQNEAQLEKSRLLSDRFSAERPKGSFSTLEIQRTEQGDSAMYLCASSHRTGTDTQYFGPGTRLTVL.

This clonotype was seen a handful of times. The rearrangement joins TRBV5-1 to TRBJ2-6; tentatively, D is TRBD1 or TRBD2 (5 bases each). V was shortened by 6 bases and J by 4 bases, with 8 bases between the two germline ends. Germline CDR1 SGHRS, CDR2 YFSETQ. This CDR3 has 13 amino acids. The CDR3 loop is CASNRDGANVLTF. In DNA form, the CDR3 reads TGCGCCAGCAACCGGGACGGGGCCAACGTCCTGACTTTC.

This chain links TRBV28 with TRBJ2-1; no clear D. Trimming took 6 bases from V and 4 from J, leaving 10 bases between them. This CDR3 region has 13 residues. Germline loops: CDR1 MDHEN, CDR2 SYDVKM. The CDR3 reads CASRPTAYNEQFF. The CDR3 DNA is TGTGCCAGCAGACCCACAGCTTACAATGAGCAGTTCTTC.

This clonotype was picked up a small number of times. The V gene is TRBV28, the J gene TRBJ1-2, with unresolved D. Germline V gene data show CDR1 as MDHEN and CDR2 as SYDVKM. V lost 7 bases to trimming and J lost 5 bases, with 14 bases between them. There are 13 residues in the CDR3. CDR3 sequence: CASTTIRQYGYTF. The CDR3 DNA sequence: TGTGCCAGCACCACGATCCGTCAGTATGGCTACACCTTC.

V and J are TRBV6-2 or TRBV6-3 and TRBJ2-1; 15 bases are a match to TRBD2. The junction had 2 bases not matched to a gene; V was cut back by 4 bases and J by 10 bases. This CDR3 is 14 amino acids long. Per the germline V gene, CDR1 is MNHEY and CDR2 is SVGEGT. The CDR3 is CASSFGLAGGEQFF. Here the CDR3 DNA reads TGTGCCAGCAGTTTCGGACTAGCGGGAGGGGAGCAGTTCTTC.

This clonotype was counted only a few times. The gene calls are TRBV4-1 and TRBJ2-7; 8 bases map to TRBD1. With V trimmed by 3 bases and J by 3 bases, 10 bases remained unmatched. The germline CDR1 and CDR2 sequences are MGHRA and YSYEKL. The CDR3 sequence is 16 residues long. CDR3 region: CASSQVPGQAFYEQYF. CDR3 bases: TGCGCCAGCAGCCAGGTACCGGGACAGGCTTTCTACGAGCAGTACTTC.

The sample holds a few counts of this clonotype. This sequence joins TRBV5-1 and TRBJ2-3; 7 bases are a match to TRBD2. This CDR3 has 15 amino acids. Germline V gene lookup returns CDR1 SGHRS and CDR2 YFSETQ. V lost 4 bases and J lost 0; bases outside the gene matches: 5. In nucleotides, the CDR3 is TGCGCCAGCAGCCTCACTAGCGAAAGCACAGATACGCAGTATTTT. Amino acids: CASSLTSESTDTQYF.

This clonotype has a handful of counts. The chain uses TRBV29-1 and TRBJ2-2; TRBD2 aligns across 10 bases. Germline values: CDR1 SQVTM, CDR2 ANQGSEA. The CDR3 has 15 amino acids. V lost 7 bases to trimming and J lost 1 base; unmatched junction nucleotides: 6. This chain's CDR3 is CSALTSGVNTGELFF. The DNA of the CDR3 is TGCAGCGCCCTTACTAGCGGGGTGAACACCGGGGAGCTGTTTTTT.

In its sample, this clonotype was seen a few times. This rearrangement joins TRBV5-5 to TRBJ2-7, with unresolved D. The ends were cut back, 0 bases at V and 3 bases at J, with 10 bases in the middle. Germline V gene data show CDR1 as SGHKS and CDR2 as YYEKEE (reference sequence). This CDR3 is 14 amino acids long. CDR3 sequence reads: CASSLELTIYEQYF. CDR3 sequence (DNA): TGTGCCAGCAGCTTGGAACTTACCATCTACGAGCAGTACTTC.

The CDR3 is CASSSRMFQYF. The CDR3 region has the DNA TGTGCCAGCAGCTCCCGTATGTTCCAGTATTTT. This chain uses TRBV12-3 or TRBV12-4 with TRBJ2-3; no clear D. The CDR3 is 11 amino acids. The germline V and J ends were trimmed by 6 bases and 12 bases, with 13 bases remaining between them.

The chain combines TRBV4-2 with TRBJ2-1; D perhaps matches TRBD2 (6 bases). CDR1 and CDR2 (germline): LGHNA, YNFKEQ. V shed 5 bases and J shed 2 bases, with 16 bases lying between them. The CDR3 covers 16 residues. The CDR3 DNA reads as TGTGCCAGCAGCGTCATTGGGGAGGTCCCCTACAATGAGCAGTTCTTC. As protein: CASSVIGEVPYNEQFF.

This clonotype was seen a handful of times. The V and J genes are TRBV18 and TRBJ2-7; 8 bases are a match to TRBD1. Trimming removed 4 bases from V and 3 bases from J; junction bases left unmatched: 5. The germline gives CDR1 KGHSH, CDR2 LQKENI. This CDR3 is built from 14 residues. The CDR3 here is CASSLGTGGYEQYF. The CDR3 DNA follows: TGTGCCAGCTCACTGGGGACAGGTGGCTACGAGCAGTACTTC.

This chain joins TRBV10-3 and TRBJ2-7; D not certain. V was cut by 2 bases and J by 2 bases, with 13 bases left in between. This CDR3 comprises 15 residues. In germline, CDR1 is ENHRY, CDR2 SYGVKD. The CDR3: CAISEPKGGPYEQYF. Here the CDR3 DNA reads TGTGCCATCAGTGAGCCTAAGGGTGGTCCCTACGAGCAGTACTTC.

The table lists this clonotype with a few counts. The V call is TRBV10-3, the J call TRBJ1-6; 8 bases are a match to TRBD1. Germline V gene sequence: CDR1 ENHRY, CDR2 SYGVKD. The CDR3 is 14 amino acids. With V trimmed by 10 bases and J by 8 bases, 10 bases remained unmatched. DNA of the CDR3: TGTGCCACCCTGACCGGGACAGGTCATTCACCCCTCCACTTT. Translated, it gives CATLTGTGHSPLHF.

The chain couples TRBV28 to TRBJ2-2; D is unresolved. The CDR3 sequence is 12 residues long. In germline, CDR1 is MDHEN, CDR2 SYDVKM. V was trimmed by 10 bases and J by 7 bases, leaving 13 bases between them. As DNA, the CDR3 is TGTGCCACCCAGTCATGGGTCGGGGAGCTGTTTTTT. Protein sequence: CATQSWVGELFF. Full variable domain (outside the CDR3, taken from reference TRBV28 and TRBJ2-2): DVKVTQSSRYLVKRTGEKVFLECVQDMDHENMFWYRQDPGLGLRLIYFSYDVKMKEKGDIPEGYSVSREKKERFSLILESASTNQTSMYLCATQSWVGELFFGEGSRLTVL.

In this sample, this clonotype turned up a few times. V gene TRBV28 combines with J gene TRBJ2-7, with TRBD1 matching 8 bases. The V segment lost 9 bases and the J segment 5 bases; nucleotides outside the gene matches: 6. CDR1 is MDHEN and CDR2 is SYDVKM in the germline V gene. This CDR3 spans 12 amino acids. The CDR3, as DNA: TGTGCCAGTCGGACAGGGAAAAACGAGCAGTACTTC. Protein: CASRTGKNEQYF.